This T cell receptor beta chain was profiled in a study of blood T cells in healthy people across ages. The study, taken as a whole, reports: When one million T cells were used, diversity estimates were thought to be underestimates. TCR beta diversity, measured per million T cells, fell in a roughly linear way with age.

Primed by a sample-barcoded 5' primer and a J-beta primer mix, a second PCR proceeded for about 6 to 12 cycles. Individual samples furnished no less than 2.5 million CDR3-containing paired-end reads apiece. TCRdb called the 5' RACE reads again in MiXCR, with one record for every CDR3 protein. The table shows about 650,000 distinct CDR3 sequences, with less than 40% occurring only once. No fewer than 6 million PBMCs went into each sample. As concerns this clonotype: Its target is unknown.

V was shortened by 2 bases and J by 4 bases, with 12 bases between the two germline ends. Germline assignment: CDR1 KGHSH and CDR2 LQKENI. The CDR3 has 14 residues. Sample: blood. This TCR derives from a woman of 80 years or more in good health. The V gene is TRBV18, the J gene TRBJ2-7, with D perhaps matching TRBD1 (6 bases). The CDR3 region is CASSPRGGRYEQYF. The CDR3 coding sequence is TGTGCCAGCTCACCAAGAGGGGGTAGGTACGAGCAGTACTTC.